This T cell receptor beta chain was captured by sequencing in a study of identical twins. Findings and caveats of the study: Some out-of-frame alpha sequences were shared by twins, and these showed excess low generation probability.

There were only healthy Caucasians among the donors. The CDR3 is 16 residues long. Trimming removed 3 bases at V and 7 bases at J, with 20 bases between. CDR1 and CDR2 (germline): MGHRA, YSYEKL. MiXCR, run by TCRdb on the 5' RACE reads, gives a single entry per CDR3 protein. The sample shows 550,000 to 800,000 distinct CDR3 sequences, just over 7% of them seen only once. This clonotype was seen more than once but under ten times. Its antigen is not known. This sample was shared with a second study, whose subject was yellow fever vaccine responses in identical twins.

V gene TRBV4-1 combines with J gene TRBJ2-3, with TRBD1 as a possible D gene (5 bases). Sequencing was carried out using PBMCs. The receptor comes from a woman younger than 30 in good health. Here the CDR3 DNA reads TGCGCCAGCAGCCAGAAGGACACTTCCCCACATTATACGCAGTATTTT. Translating it yields CASSQKDTSPHYTQYF.